One and the same sample provided the 20 T cell receptor beta chains below, sequenced in a study of T cell clonotyping in hematopoietic cell transplantation. TCRdb's table, derived via immunoSEQ multiplex PCR, lists solely in-frame clones and lacks some. The sample has around 9,500 clones; under 95% are singletons. Sequencing used PBMCs, obtained 100 days after allogeneic stem cell transplant. These receptor sequences come from a male patient aged 50 to 59 who had an allogeneic stem cell transplant from a related donor, so T cells may come from the graft donor. Some clones in this sample may be carry-over from other donors' samples.

This clone occurred once. The chain links TRBV9 to TRBJ1-1, with unresolved D. V was cut by 4 bases and J by 1 base, with 8 bases left in between. Germline CDR1 and CDR2: SGDLS and YYNGEE. The CDR3 totals 13 residues. CDR3 nucleotide sequence: TGTGCCAGCAGCCCGATCCAGAACACTGAAGCTTTCTTT. Protein sequence: CASSPIQNTEAFF.

The rearrangement uses TRBV2 and TRBJ1-2; no firm D call. The CDR3 extends over 14 amino acids. The germline V and J ends were trimmed by 8 bases and 6 bases, with 19 bases remaining between them. CDR1 SNHLY and CDR2 FYNNEI come from the germline V gene. CDR3 region: CASSRSQDENGYTF. CDR3 coding DNA: TGTGCCAGCTCCAGGAGCCAGGATGAGAATGGCTACACCTTC.

To note about this clone: Its ends do not fully match the called genes, so a read error is possible. This chain joins TRBV19 and TRBJ1-5; no clear D gene. From germline, CDR1 is LNHDA and CDR2 SQIVND (reference sequence). The CDR3 has 13 residues. CDR3 residues: CASSTRSTQPQHF. The CDR3 DNA reads as TGTGCCAGTAGTACCAGGAGCACTCAGCCCCAGCATTTT.

V gene TRBV25-1 combines with J gene TRBJ2-7, with 11 bases identical to TRBD1. The ends lost 5 bases at V and 1 base at J; junction bases unmatched: 7. Germline CDR1 is MGHDK and CDR2 is SYGVNS. The CDR3 is 16 amino acids. The CDR3 reads CASSPVGQGVSYEQYF. The DNA of the CDR3 is TGTGCCAGCAGTCCGGTGGGACAGGGGGTTTCCTACGAGCAGTACTTC.

The chain carries TRBV5-4 and TRBJ1-2; D is possibly TRBD1 (5 bases). CDR3 size: 13 residues. Germline V CDR1 and CDR2: SGHNT, YYREEE (reference sequence). V gave up 4 bases and J gave up 8 bases, with 15 bases separating them. This CDR3 is CASSRRGDEGYTF. CDR3 sequence (DNA): TGTGCCAGCAGCCGCCGGGGGGATGAGGGCTACACCTTC.

The chain joins TRBV4-1 to TRBJ2-5; D gene unclear. In germline, CDR1 is MGHRA, CDR2 YSYEKL. Between the trimmed V and J ends, which lost 1 base and 5 bases, there was a span of 8 bases. The CDR3 sequence is 13 residues long. CDR3 bases: TGCGCCAGCAGCCAAGCCCTAGGGGAGACCCAGTACTTC. Translation: CASSQALGETQYF.

The chain links TRBV5-1 to TRBJ1-2, with unresolved D. The CDR3 extends over 16 amino acids. Germline V CDR1 and CDR2: SGHRS, YFSETQ. V gave up 4 bases and J gave up 6 bases, with 22 bases separating them. The CDR3 sequence is CASSTNGGRIMDGYTF. CDR3 in DNA: TGCGCCAGCAGCACGAACGGCGGGAGAATAATGGATGGCTACACCTTC.

The genes are TRBV4-3 and TRBJ2-6; D assignment may be TRBD1 or TRBD2 (5 bases each). The CDR3 is 15 residues long. The V gene's germline CDR1 is LGHNA and CDR2 YSLEER. Trimming shortened V by 2 bases and J by 13 bases, and 18 bases separated the two germline ends. The CDR3 DNA is TGCGCCAGCAGCCAATCCAGGACTGGGACCATGGTCCTGACTTTC. The encoded protein is CASSQSRTGTMVLTF.

This sequence joins TRBV7-9 and TRBJ1-1, with a possible D match to TRBD1 (5 bases). Germline-derived CDR1 and CDR2 are SEHNR and FQNEAQ (reference sequence). V lost 5 bases and J 3 bases, leaving 16 bases between the germline ends. CDR3 length: 15 amino acids. In nucleotides, the CDR3 is TGTGCCAGCAGCATACCGGAGTGGGGCGACACTGAAGCTTTCTTT. Its translation: CASSIPEWGDTEAFF.

As DNA, the CDR3 is TGCGCCAGCAGCCAAGATCTTAGGACAACCTACAAAAACACTGAAGCTTTCTTT. As protein: CASSQDLRTTYKNTEAFF. The chain combines TRBV4-1 with TRBJ1-1; the D gene is possibly TRBD1 (5 bases). V dropped 0 bases and J dropped 2 bases, with 19 bases sitting between them. CDR1 MGHRA and CDR2 YSYEKL come from the germline V gene. This CDR3 region has 18 residues.

This chain links TRBV2 with TRBJ1-2, with no clear D. The germline gives CDR1 SNHLY, CDR2 FYNNEI. The CDR3 is made up of 11 amino acids. V shed 6 bases and J shed 8 bases, with 10 bases lying between them. The CDR3 DNA is TGTGCCAGCAGCCAAGGGTTGGGCTACACCTTC. It translates to CASSQGLGYTF.

The chain is built from TRBV7-9 and TRBJ2-2, with TRBD2 identical over 7 bases. V lost 4 bases, J lost 3 bases, and 5 bases stayed unmatched. Germline V gives CDR1 SEHNR, CDR2 FQNEAQ (reference sequence). CDR3 length: 15 residues. CDR3 in DNA: TGTGCCAGCAGCTCCGGGGGAGGGGACACCGGGGAGCTGTTTTTT. Amino acid sequence: CASSSGGGDTGELFF.

This clone has a single count. This chain joins TRBV28 and TRBJ1-5; 7 bases line up with TRBD1. J lost 4 bases, V lost 3 bases, and 9 bases had no gene match. Germline assignment: CDR1 MDHEN and CDR2 SYDVKM. This CDR3 is 16 amino acids long. The CDR3 sequence is CASSLERGQWNQPQHF. DNA of the CDR3: TGTGCCAGCAGTTTGGAAAGGGGACAGTGGAATCAGCCCCAGCATTTT.

The CDR3 sequence: CASSLIQKNTEAFF. The DNA of the CDR3 is TGTGCCAGCAGTTTAATCCAGAAGAACACTGAAGCTTTCTTT. The V and J genes are TRBV28 and TRBJ1-1; unclear D gene. V was clipped by 2 bases and J by 1 base, with 8 bases between them. The CDR3 loop spans 14 amino acids. Germline CDR1 and CDR2: MDHEN and SYDVKM.

V is TRBV15 and J is TRBJ1-1, with 7 bases that match TRBD1. Germline V gene lookup returns CDR1 LNHNV and CDR2 YYDKDF (reference sequence). V shed 3 bases, J shed 1 base, and the junction held 2 bases outside the gene matches. This CDR3 has 14 residues. CDR3 bases: TGTGCCACCAGCAGGGGACAGCGGAACACTGAAGCTTTCTTT. Translation: CATSRGQRNTEAFF.

V gene TRBV29-1 combines with J gene TRBJ2-7; 7 bases align to TRBD1. CDR3 length: 14 residues. From germline, CDR1 is SQVTM and CDR2 ANQGSEA. Trimming took 2 bases from V and 1 from J; bases not matched to a gene: 5. The CDR3 sequence: CSVEITGESYEQYF. Here the CDR3 DNA reads TGCAGCGTTGAAATCACAGGGGAATCCTACGAGCAGTACTTC.

The V call is TRBV4-3, the J call TRBJ2-7, with a tentative D call TRBD1 (5 bases). Per the germline V gene, CDR1 is LGHNA and CDR2 is YSLEER. There are 17 residues in the CDR3. Trimming removed 0 bases from V and 7 bases from J, with 22 bases in between. CDR3 region: CASSQDLGVDPPREQYF. The DNA of the CDR3 is TGCGCCAGCAGCCAAGACTTAGGGGTCGATCCTCCTCGGGAGCAGTACTTC.

V is TRBV10-3 and J is TRBJ1-2, with D possibly matching TRBD1 (5 bases). Germline V gene data show CDR1 as ENHRY and CDR2 as SYGVKD. This CDR3 is 16 amino acids long. The V end lost 3 bases, the J end lost 7 bases, and 21 bases lay between the germline ends. CDR3 in DNA: TGTGCCATCAGTGATCTGGTAGGGGCCCCGAGTAGTGGCTACACCTTC. It codes for CAISDLVGAPSSGYTF.

Only one count was recorded for this clone. V and J are TRBV7-3 and TRBJ2-1, with no clear D. Per germline, CDR1 SGHTA and CDR2 FQGTGA. The ends were cut back, 1 base at V and 5 bases at J, with 6 bases in the middle. The CDR3 length is 13 residues. The CDR3 nucleotides are TGTGCCAGCAGCTTAAGCGGCAACAATGAGCAGTTCTTC. It encodes CASSLSGNNEQFF. The entire variable domain, with the rest obtained from reference TRBV7-3 and TRBJ2-1, is as follows: GAGVSQTPSNKVTEKGKYVELRCDPISGHTALYWYRQSLGQGPEFLIYFQGTGAADDSGLPNDRFFAVRPEGSVSTLKIQRTERGDSAVYLCASSLSGNNEQFFGPGTRLTVL.

This chain links TRBV7-3 with TRBJ2-5; D remains unclear. The CDR3 extends over 13 amino acids. The V end lost 4 bases, the J end lost 3 bases, and 9 bases lay between the germline ends. Germline V gene sequence: CDR1 SGHTA, CDR2 FQGTGA. The DNA for the CDR3 is TGTGCCAGCAGCTCCACGCACAAAGAGACCCAGTACTTC. Its protein product is CASSSTHKETQYF.